By sample fraction, the clone carrying this T cell receptor beta chain is medium-sized. Its target is unknown. These data belong to a study of early T cells in non-severe SARS-CoV-2 infection. Study in general: Bulk RNA isolated from unsorted whole blood underwent sequencing; chains were not paired. Study-wide points: Sequences matched to VDJdb favored anti-spike CD8 responses, while private and CD4 specificities were missed.

Unique molecular identifiers tagged individual cDNA molecules. MiXCR, run by TCRdb on the 5' RACE reads, gives a single entry per CDR3 protein. The repertoire holds tens of thousands of distinct CDR3 sequences, with 3.5% to 5.5% as singletons. The source is an adult who was a healthcare worker with PCR-confirmed SARS-CoV-2 infection or an uninfected control (not recorded which). Sequencing was carried out using whole blood.

The CDR3, as DNA: TGTGCCAGCAGTTCCCCTGACAGGCCTAAAAACATTCAGTACTTC. Residues: CASSSPDRPKNIQYF. This chain joins TRBV27 and TRBJ2-4, with a tentative D call TRBD1 (6 bases). This CDR3 contains 15 residues. V lost 4 bases to trimming and J lost 4 bases, with 14 bases between them. CDR1 and CDR2 from the germline V gene are MNHEY and SMNVEV (reference sequence).